In this sample, the clone carrying this T cell receptor beta chain turned up a few times. The data derive from a study of read filtering for tumor transcriptome and immune sequencing. The library was built from approximately 400 ng RNA with molecular barcoded adaptors for alpha/delta and beta/gamma chains. Each CDR3 protein gets one entry after TCRdb re-called the reads with MiXCR. The repertoire holds more than 100,000 distinct CDR3 sequences, with around 13% as singletons. Germline loops: CDR1 DFQATT, CDR2 SNEGSKA (reference sequence). The CDR3 consists of 14 residues. The V gene lost 0 bases and the J gene lost 1 base, with 9 bases spanning the gap.

The chain recombines TRBV20-1 with TRBJ1-1; D possibly corresponds to TRBD1 (6 bases). Sample: a population of CD138-negative cells sorted from bone marrow. The source of this sequence is a donor over 35 with multiple myeloma. CDR3: CSAREGGPNTEAFF. The CDR3 region has the DNA TGCAGTGCTAGAGAGGGGGGCCCGAACACTGAAGCTTTCTTT.